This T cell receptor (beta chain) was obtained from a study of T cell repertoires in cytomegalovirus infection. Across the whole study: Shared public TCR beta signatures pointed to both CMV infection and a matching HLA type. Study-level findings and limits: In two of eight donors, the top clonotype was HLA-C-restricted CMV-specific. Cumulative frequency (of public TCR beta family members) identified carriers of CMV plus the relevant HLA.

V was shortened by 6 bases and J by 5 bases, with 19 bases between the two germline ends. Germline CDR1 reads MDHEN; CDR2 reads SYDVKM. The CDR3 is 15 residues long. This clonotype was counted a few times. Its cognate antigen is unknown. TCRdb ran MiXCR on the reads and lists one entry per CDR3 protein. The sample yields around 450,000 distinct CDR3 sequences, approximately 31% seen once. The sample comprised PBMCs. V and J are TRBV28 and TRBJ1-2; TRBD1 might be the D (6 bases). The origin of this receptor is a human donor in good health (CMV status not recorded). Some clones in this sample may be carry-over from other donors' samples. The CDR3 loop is CASRSPGTLIYGYTF. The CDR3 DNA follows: TGTGCCAGCAGGTCACCGGGGACATTAATTTATGGCTACACCTTC.